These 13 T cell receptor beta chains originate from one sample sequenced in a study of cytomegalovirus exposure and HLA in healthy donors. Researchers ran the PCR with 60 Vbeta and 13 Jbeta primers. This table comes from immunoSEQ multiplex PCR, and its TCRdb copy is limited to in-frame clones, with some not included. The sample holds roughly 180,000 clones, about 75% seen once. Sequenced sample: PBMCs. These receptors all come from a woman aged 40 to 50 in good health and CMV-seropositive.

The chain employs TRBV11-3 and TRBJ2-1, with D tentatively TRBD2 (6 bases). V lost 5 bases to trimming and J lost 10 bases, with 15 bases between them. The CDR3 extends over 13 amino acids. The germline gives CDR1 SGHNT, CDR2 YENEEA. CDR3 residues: CASSLGRTGEQFF. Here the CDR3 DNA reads TGTGCCAGCAGCCTCGGGAGAACGGGAGAGCAGTTCTTC.

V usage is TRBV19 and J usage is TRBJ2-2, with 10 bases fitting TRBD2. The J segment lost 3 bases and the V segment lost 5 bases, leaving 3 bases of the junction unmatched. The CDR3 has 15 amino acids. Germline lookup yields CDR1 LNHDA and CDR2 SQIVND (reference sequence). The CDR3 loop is CASSGLAGDTGELFF. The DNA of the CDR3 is TGTGCCAGTAGTGGTCTAGCGGGAGACACCGGGGAGCTGTTTTTT. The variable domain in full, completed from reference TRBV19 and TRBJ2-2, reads DGGITQSPKYLFRKEGQNVTLSCEQNLNHDAMYWYRQDPGQGLRLIYYSQIVNDFQKGDIAEGYSVSREKKESFPLTVTSAQKNPTAFYLCASSGLAGDTGELFFGEGSRLTVL.

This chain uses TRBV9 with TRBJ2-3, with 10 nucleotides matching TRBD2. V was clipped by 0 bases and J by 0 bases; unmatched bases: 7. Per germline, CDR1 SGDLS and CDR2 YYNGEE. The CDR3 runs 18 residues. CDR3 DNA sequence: TGTGCCAGCAGCGTAGGTCCTAGCGGGAGTGCTAGCACAGATACGCAGTATTTT. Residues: CASSVGPSGSASTDTQYF.

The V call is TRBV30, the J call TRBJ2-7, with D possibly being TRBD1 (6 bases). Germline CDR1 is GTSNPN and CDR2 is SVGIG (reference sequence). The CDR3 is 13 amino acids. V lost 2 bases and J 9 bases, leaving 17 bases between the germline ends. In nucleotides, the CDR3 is TGTGCCTGGAGTATGAGGGACACCGGCGGGCAGTACTTC. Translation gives CAWSMRDTGGQYF. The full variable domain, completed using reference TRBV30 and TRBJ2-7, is SQTIHQWPATLVQPVGSPLSLECTVEGTSNPNLYWYRQAAGRGLQLLFYSVGIGQISSEVPQNLSASRPQDRQFILSSKKLLLSDSGFYLCAWSMRDTGGQYFGPGTRLTVT.

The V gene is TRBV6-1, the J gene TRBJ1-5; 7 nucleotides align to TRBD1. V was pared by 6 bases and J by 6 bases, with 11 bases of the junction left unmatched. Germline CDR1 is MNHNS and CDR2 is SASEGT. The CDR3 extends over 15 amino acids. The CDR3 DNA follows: TGTGCCAGCAGCGTAATCCAGGGGGGCGGTCAGCCCCAGCATTTT. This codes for CASSVIQGGGQPQHF.

CDR3 residues: CASSLWESGWNTEAFF. CDR3 sequence (DNA): TGTGCCAGCAGTTTATGGGAATCGGGGTGGAACACTGAAGCTTTCTTT. The chain links TRBV28 to TRBJ1-1; D gene unclear. CDR1 and CDR2 from the germline V gene are MDHEN and SYDVKM. There are 16 residues in the CDR3. V gave up 0 bases and J gave up 1 base, with 12 bases separating them.

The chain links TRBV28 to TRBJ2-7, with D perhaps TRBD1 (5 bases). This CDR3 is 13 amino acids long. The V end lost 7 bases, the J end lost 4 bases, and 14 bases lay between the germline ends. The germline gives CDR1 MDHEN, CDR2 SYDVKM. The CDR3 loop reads CASTPRVQYEQYF. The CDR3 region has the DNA TGTGCCAGCACCCCCAGGGTTCAATACGAGCAGTACTTC.

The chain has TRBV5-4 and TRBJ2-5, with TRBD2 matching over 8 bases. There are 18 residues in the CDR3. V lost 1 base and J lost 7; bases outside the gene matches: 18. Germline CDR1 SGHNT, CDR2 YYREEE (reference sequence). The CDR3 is CASSLPGNLREEKGTQYF. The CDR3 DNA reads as TGTGCCAGCAGCTTGCCGGGGAACCTGCGGGAGGAAAAGGGGACCCAGTACTTC.

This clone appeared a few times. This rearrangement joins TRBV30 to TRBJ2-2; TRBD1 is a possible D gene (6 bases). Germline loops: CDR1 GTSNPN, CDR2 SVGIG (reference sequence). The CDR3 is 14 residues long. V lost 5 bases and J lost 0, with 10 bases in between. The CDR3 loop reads CAWQGLANTGELFF. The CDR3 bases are TGTGCCTGGCAGGGGTTGGCGAACACCGGGGAGCTGTTTTTT.

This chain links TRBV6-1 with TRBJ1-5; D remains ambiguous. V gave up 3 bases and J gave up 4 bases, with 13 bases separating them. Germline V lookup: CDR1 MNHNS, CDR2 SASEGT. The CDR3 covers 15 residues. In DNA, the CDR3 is TGTGCCAGCAGTGATGTGGGCTCTCCAAATCAGCCCCAGCATTTT. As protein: CASSDVGSPNQPQHF.

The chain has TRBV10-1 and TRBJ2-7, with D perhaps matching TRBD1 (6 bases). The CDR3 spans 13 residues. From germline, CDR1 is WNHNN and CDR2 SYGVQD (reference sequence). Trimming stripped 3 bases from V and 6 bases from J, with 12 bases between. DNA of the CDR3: TGCGCCAGCAGTGAATTACAGGGTTCCGAGCAGTACTTC. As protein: CASSELQGSEQYF.

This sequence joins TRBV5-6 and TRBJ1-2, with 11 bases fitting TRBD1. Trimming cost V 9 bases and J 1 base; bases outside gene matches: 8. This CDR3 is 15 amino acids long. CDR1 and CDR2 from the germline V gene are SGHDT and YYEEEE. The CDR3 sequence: CATVGTGGLNYGYTF. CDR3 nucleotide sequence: TGTGCCACCGTAGGGACAGGGGGGCTTAACTATGGCTACACCTTC.

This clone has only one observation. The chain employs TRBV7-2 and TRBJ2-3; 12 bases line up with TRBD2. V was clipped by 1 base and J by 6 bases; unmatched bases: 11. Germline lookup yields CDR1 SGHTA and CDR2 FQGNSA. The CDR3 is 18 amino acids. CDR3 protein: CASSLGTSGTTGSDTQYF. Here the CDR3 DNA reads TGTGCCAGCAGCTTAGGGACTAGCGGGACTACTGGGAGCGATACGCAGTATTTT. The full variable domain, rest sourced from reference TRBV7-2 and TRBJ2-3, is GAGVSQSPSNKVTEKGKDVELRCDPISGHTALYWYRQSLGQGLEFLIYFQGNSAPDKSGLPSDRFSAERTGGSVSTLTIQRTQQEDSAVYLCASSLGTSGTTGSDTQYFGPGTRLTVL.